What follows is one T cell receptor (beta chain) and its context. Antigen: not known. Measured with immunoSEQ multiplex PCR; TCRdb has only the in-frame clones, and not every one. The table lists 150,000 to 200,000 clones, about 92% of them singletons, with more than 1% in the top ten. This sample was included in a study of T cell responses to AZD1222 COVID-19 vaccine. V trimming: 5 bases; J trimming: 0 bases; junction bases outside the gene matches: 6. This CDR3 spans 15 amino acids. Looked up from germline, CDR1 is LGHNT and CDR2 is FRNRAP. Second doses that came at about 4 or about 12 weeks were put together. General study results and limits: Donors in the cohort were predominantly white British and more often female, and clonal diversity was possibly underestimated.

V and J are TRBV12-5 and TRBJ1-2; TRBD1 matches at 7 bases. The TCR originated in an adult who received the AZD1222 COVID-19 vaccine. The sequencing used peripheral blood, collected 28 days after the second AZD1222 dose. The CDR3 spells CASGNRDSANYGYTF. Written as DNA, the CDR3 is TGTGCTAGTGGTAACCGGGACAGTGCTAACTATGGCTACACCTTC.